This T cell receptor (beta chain) stems from a study of blood T cell repertoires in COVID-19. The assay was immunoSEQ multiplex PCR, and TCRdb's table has in-frame clones only and misses some. Among around 100,000 clones listed, roughly 84% were seen once. This CDR3 comprises 15 residues. The V call is TRBV21-1, the J call TRBJ2-7; whether TRBD2, the table's D call, matches the DNA was not checked. TRBV21-1 is deemed a pseudogene. Sequenced input: peripheral blood. The TCR originated in a human donor in a cohort sampled during active COVID-19. The CDR3 protein is CASIEVGLVSYEQYF. The CDR3 DNA sequence: TGTGCCAGCATAGAAGTGGGACTCGTCTCCTACGAGCAGTACTTC.